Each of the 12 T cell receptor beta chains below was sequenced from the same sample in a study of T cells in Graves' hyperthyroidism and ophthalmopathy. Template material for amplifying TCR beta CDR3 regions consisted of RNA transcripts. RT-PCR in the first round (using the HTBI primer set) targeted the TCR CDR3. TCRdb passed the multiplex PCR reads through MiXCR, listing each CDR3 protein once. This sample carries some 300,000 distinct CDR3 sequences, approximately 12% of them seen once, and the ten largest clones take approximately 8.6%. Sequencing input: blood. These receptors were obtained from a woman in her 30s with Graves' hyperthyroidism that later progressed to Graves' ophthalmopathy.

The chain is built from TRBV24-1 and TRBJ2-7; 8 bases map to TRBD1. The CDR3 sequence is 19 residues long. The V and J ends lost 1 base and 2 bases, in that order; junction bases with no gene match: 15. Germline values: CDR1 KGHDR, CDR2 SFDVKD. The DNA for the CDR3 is TGTGCCACCAGTGATTTACCGGGCGGACAGACAGGGGAAGCCTACGAGCAGTACTTC. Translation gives CATSDLPGGQTGEAYEQYF.

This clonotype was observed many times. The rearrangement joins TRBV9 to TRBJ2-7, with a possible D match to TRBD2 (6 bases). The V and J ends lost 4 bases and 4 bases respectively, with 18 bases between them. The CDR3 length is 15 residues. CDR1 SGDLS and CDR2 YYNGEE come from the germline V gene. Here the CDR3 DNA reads TGTGCCAGCAGCCGGGACGCCGGGACTCCGTACGAGCAGTACTTC. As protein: CASSRDAGTPYEQYF.

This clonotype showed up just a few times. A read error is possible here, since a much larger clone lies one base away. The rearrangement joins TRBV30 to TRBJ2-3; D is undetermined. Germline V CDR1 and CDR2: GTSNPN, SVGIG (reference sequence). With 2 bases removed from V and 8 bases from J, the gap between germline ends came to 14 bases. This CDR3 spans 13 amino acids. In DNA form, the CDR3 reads TGTGCCTGGAGTTTCGGCTTGCCAGGTACGCAGTATTTT. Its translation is CAWSFGLPGTQYF.

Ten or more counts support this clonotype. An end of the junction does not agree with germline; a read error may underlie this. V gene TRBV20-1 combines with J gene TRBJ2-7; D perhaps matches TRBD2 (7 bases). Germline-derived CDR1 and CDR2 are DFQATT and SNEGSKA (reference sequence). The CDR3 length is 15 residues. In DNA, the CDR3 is TGCAGTGTTAGAGAGGGGGGGCAGGGTTTCCTCGAGCAGTACTTC. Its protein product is CSVREGGQGFLEQYF.

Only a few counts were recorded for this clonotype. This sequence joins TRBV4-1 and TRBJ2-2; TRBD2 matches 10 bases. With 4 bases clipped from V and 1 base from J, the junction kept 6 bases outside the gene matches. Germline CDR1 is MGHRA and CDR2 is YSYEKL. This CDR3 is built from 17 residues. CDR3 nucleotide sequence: TGCGCCAGCAGCCGCCTACTAGCGGGAATGAACACCGGGGAGCTGTTTTTT. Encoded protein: CASSRLLAGMNTGELFF.

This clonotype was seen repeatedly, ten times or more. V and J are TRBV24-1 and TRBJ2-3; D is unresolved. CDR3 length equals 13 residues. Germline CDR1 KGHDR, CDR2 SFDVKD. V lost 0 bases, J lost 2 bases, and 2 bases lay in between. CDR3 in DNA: TGTGCCACCAGTGATTTGGACACAGATACGCAGTATTTT. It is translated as CATSDLDTDTQYF.

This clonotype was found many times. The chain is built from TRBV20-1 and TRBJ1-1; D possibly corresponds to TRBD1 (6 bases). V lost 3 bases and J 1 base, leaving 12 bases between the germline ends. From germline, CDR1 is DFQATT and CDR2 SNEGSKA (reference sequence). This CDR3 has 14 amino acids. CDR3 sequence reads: CSASWYRANTEAFF. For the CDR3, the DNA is TGCAGTGCTAGTTGGTACAGGGCGAACACTGAAGCTTTCTTT.

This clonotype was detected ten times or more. CDR3 sequence reads: CASSFGLAGGSHEQFF. CDR3 sequence (DNA): TGTGCCAGCAGCTTTGGGCTAGCGGGAGGAAGCCATGAGCAGTTCTTC. V usage is TRBV7-2 and J usage is TRBJ2-1, with 11 bases aligning to TRBD2. The CDR3 extends over 16 amino acids. Germline CDR1 and CDR2: SGHTA and FQGNSA. Losses at the gene ends were 3 bases for V and 8 bases for J; bases not matched to a gene: 9.

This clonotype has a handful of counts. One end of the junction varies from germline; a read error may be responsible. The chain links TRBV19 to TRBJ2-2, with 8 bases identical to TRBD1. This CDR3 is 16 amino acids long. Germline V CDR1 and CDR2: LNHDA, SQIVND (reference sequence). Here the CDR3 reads CASSITAGGGTGEPFF. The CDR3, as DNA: TGTGCCAGTAGTATAACGGCAGGGGGCGGCACCGGGGAGCCGTTTTTT.

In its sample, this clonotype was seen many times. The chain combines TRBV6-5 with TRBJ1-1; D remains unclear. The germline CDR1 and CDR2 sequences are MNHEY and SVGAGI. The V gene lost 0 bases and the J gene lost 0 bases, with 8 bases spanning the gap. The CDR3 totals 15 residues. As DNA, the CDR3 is TGTGCCAGCAGTTACTCCGTGATCATGAACACTGAAGCTTTCTTT. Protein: CASSYSVIMNTEAFF.

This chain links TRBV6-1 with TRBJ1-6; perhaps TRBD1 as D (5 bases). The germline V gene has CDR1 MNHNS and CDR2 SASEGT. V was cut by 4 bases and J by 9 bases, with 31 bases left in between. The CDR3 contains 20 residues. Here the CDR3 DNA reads TGTGCCAGCAGTGTCAACTCTCGGGAGACAGATCCGGGTTGGGGTTCACCCCTCCACTTT. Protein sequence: CASSVNSRETDPGWGSPLHF.

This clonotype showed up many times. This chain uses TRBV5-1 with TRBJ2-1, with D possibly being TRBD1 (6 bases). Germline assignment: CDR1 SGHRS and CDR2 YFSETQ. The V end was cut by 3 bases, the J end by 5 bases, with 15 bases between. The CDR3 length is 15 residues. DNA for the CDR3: TGCGCCAGCAGCTCCACCCTCGGACAGCACAATGAGCAGTTCTTC. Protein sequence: CASSSTLGQHNEQFF.